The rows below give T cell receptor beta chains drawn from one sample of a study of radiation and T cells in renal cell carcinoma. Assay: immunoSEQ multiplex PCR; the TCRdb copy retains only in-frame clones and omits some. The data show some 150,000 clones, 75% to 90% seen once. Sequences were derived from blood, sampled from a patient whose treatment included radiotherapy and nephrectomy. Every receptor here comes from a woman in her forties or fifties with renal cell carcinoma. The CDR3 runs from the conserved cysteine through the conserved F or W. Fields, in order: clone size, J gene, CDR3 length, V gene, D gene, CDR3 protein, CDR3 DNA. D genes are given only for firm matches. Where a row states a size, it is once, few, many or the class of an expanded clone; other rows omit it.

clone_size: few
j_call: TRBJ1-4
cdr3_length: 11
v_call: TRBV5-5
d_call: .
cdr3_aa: CASSDGLLWFF
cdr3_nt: TGTGCCAGCAGCGACGGACTTTTGTGGTTTTTT

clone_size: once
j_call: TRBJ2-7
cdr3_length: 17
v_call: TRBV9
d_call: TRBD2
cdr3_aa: CASSAGLAGLPAYEQYF
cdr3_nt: TGTGCCAGCAGCGCTGGACTAGCGGGACTACCAGCTTACGAGCAGTACTTC

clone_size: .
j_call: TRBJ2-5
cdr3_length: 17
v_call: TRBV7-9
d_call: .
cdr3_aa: CASSKANFGGIGETQYF
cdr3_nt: TGTGCCAGCAGCAAGGCCAATTTTGGGGGGATAGGAGAGACCCAGTACTTC

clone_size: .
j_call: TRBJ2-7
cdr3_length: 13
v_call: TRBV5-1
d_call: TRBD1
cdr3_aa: CASSASTGREQYF
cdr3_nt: TGCGCCAGCAGCGCCTCGACAGGGCGGGAGCAGTACTTC

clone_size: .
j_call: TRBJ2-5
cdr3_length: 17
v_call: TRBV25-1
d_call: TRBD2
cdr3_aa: CASSELGGSIGEETQYF
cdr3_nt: TGTGCCAGCAGTGAATTGGGGGGGAGCATCGGAGAAGAGACCCAGTACTTC

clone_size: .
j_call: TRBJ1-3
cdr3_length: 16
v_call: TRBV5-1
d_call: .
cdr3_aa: CASSWNRDTSGNTIYF
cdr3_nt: TGCGCCAGCAGCTGGAATCGGGACACCTCTGGAAACACCATATATTTT

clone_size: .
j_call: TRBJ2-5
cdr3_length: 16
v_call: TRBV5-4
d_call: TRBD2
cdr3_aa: CASSPGVAGAQETQYF
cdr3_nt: TGTGCCAGCAGTCCCGGGGTAGCGGGGGCCCAAGAGACCCAGTACTTC

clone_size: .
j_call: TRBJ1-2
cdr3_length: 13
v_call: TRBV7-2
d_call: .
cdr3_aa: CASSLGHNYGYTF
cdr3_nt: TGTGCCAGCAGCTTAGGACACAACTATGGCTACACCTTC

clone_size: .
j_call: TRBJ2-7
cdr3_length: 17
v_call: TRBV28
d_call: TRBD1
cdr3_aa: CASSLFDRDPTYHEQYF
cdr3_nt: TGTGCCAGCAGTTTATTTGACAGGGACCCCACCTACCACGAGCAGTACTTC

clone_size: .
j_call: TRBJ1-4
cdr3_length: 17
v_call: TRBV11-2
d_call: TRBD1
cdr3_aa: CASSLEGLDRVTEKLFF
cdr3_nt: TGTGCCAGCAGCTTAGAAGGACTAGACAGGGTCACTGAAAAACTGTTTTTT

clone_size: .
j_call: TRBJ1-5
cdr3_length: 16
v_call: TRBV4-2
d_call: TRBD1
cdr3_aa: CASSQDPTGGRQPQHF
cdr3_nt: TGTGCCAGCAGCCAAGATCCGACAGGGGGGAGGCAGCCCCAGCATTTT

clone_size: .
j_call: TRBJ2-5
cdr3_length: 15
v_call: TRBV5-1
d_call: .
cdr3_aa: CASSFRLALQETQYF
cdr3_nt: TGCGCCAGCAGCTTTAGGCTAGCGCTGCAAGAGACCCAGTACTTC

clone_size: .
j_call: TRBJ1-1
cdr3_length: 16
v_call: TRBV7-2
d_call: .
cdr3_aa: CASSSTYKTGNTEAFF
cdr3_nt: TGTGCCAGCAGCTCAACATATAAGACAGGTAACACTGAAGCTTTCTTT

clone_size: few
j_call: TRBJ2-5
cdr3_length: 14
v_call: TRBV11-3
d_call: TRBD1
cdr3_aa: CASSLTGQGETQYF
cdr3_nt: TGTGCCAGCAGCTTAACGGGACAGGGGGAGACCCAGTACTTC

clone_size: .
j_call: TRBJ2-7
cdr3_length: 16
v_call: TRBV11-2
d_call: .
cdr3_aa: CASSLGQAVLGHEQYF
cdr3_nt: TGTGCCAGCAGCTTAGGACAGGCTGTCTTAGGGCACGAGCAGTACTTC

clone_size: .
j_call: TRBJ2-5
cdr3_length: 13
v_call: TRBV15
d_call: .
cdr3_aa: CATSRQGGETQYF
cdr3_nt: TGTGCCACCAGCAGACAGGGCGGAGAGACCCAGTACTTC

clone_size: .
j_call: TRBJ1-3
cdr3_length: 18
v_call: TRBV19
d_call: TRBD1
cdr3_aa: CASSPRTGATFSGNTIYF
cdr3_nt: TGTGCCAGTAGTCCCCGGACAGGGGCAACCTTCTCTGGAAACACCATATATTTT

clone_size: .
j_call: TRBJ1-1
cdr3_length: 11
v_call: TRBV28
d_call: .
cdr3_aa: CASNTNTEAFF
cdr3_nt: TGTGCCAGCAATACGAACACTGAAGCTTTCTTT

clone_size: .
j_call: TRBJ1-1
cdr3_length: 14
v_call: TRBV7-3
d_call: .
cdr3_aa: CASSLQVRDTEAFF
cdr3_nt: TGTGCCAGCAGCTTACAAGTCAGGGACACTGAAGCTTTCTTT

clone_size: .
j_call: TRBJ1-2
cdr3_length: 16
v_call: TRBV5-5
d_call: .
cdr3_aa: CASSLGVAGSSYGYTF
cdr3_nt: TGTGCCAGCAGCTTGGGGGTTGCGGGTTCTTCCTATGGCTACACCTTC

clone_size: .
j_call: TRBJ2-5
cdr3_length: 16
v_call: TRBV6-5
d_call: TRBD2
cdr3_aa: CASSYSPAGGRETQYF
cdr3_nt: TGTGCCAGCAGTTACTCGCCCGCGGGGGGCAGAGAGACCCAGTACTTC

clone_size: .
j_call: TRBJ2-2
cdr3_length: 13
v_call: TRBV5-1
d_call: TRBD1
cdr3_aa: CASSETGTGELFF
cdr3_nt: TGCGCCAGCAGCGAGACAGGGACCGGGGAGCTGTTTTTT

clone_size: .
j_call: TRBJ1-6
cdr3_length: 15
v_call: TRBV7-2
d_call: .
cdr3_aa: CASSLGGGTNSPLHF
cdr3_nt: TGTGCCAGCAGCTTAGGGGGGGGTACTAATTCACCCCTCCACTTT

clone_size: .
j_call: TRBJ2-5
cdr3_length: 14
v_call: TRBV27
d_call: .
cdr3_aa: CASSPSIYQETQYF
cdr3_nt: TGTGCCAGCAGCCCGAGCATCTACCAAGAGACCCAGTACTTC

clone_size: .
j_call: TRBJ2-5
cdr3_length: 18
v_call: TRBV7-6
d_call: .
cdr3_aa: CASSLDQRGGEYQETQYF
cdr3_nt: TGTGCCAGCAGCTTAGACCAACGGGGCGGGGAGTACCAAGAGACCCAGTACTTC

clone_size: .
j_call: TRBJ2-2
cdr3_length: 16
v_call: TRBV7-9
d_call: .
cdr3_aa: CASSPVGLGTTGELFF
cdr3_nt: TGTGCCAGCAGCCCTGTGGGATTGGGGACCACCGGGGAGCTGTTTTTT

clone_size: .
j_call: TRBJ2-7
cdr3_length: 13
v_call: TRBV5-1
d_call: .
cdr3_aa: CASSLGNSYEQYF
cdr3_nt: TGCGCCAGCAGCTTGGGGAACTCCTACGAGCAGTACTTC

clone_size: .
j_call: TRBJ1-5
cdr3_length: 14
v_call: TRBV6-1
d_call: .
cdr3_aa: CASSGTRSNQPQHF
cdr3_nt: TGTGCCAGCAGTGGGACACGAAGCAATCAGCCCCAGCATTTT

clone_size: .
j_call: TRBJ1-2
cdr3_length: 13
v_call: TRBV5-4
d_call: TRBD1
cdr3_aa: CASSRPGQDYYTF
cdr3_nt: TGTGCCAGCAGCAGGCCGGGACAGGACTATTACACCTTC

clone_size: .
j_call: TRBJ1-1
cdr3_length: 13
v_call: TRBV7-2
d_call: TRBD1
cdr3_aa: CASRDRGGTEAFF
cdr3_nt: TGTGCCAGCAGAGACAGGGGTGGCACTGAAGCTTTCTTT

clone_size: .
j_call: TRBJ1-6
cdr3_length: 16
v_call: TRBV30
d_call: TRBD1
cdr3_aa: CAWSPMGAGGLSPLHF
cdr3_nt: TGTGCCTGGAGCCCCATGGGGGCAGGGGGCTTATCACCCCTCCACTTT

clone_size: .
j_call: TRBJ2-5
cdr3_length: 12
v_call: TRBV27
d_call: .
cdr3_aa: CASGLRRETQYF
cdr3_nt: TGTGCCAGCGGTTTGCGGCGGGAGACCCAGTACTTC

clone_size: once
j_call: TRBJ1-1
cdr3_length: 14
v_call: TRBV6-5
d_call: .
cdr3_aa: CASSYSGRNTEAFF
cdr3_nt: TGTGCCAGCAGTTACTCGGGAAGGAACACTGAAGCTTTCTTT

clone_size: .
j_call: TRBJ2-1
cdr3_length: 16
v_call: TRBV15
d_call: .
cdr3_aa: CATSRGAYGGHNEQFF
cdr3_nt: TGTGCCACCAGCAGGGGGGCATATGGGGGGCACAATGAGCAGTTCTTC

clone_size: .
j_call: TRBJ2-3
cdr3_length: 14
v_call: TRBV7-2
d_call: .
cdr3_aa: CAAGLGSGTDTQYF
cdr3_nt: TGTGCCGCCGGCCTCGGGTCCGGCACAGATACGCAGTATTTT

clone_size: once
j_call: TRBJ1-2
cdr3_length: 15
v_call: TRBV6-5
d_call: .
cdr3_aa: CASSYSTGAGYGYTF
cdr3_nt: TGTGCCAGCAGTTACTCCACGGGGGCTGGGTATGGCTACACCTTC

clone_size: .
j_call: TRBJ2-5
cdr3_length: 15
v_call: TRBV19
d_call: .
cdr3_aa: CASSIMFGQQETQYF
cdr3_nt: TGTGCCAGTAGTATAATGTTTGGGCAGCAAGAGACCCAGTACTTC

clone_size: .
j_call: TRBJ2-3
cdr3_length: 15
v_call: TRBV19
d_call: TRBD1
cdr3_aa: CASSPGQGSWDTQYF
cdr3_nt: TGTGCCAGTAGTCCGGGACAGGGTAGTTGGGATACGCAGTATTTT

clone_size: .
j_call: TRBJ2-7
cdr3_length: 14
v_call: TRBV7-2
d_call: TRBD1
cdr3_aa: CASSSNRGSYEQYF
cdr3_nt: TGTGCCAGCAGCTCCAACAGGGGCTCCTACGAGCAGTACTTC

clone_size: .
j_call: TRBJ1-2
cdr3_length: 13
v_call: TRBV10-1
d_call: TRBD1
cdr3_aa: CASSRDRAGGYTF
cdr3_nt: TGCGCCAGCAGCCGGGACAGGGCCGGTGGCTACACCTTC

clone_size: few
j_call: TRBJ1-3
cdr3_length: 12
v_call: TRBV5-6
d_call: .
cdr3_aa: CASAQMGNTIYF
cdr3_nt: TGTGCCAGCGCCCAAATGGGAAACACCATATATTTT

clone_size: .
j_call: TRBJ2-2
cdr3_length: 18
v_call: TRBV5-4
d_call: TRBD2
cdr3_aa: CASSRAGGLAGVPGELFF
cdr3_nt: TGTGCCAGCAGCCGAGCGGGGGGTCTAGCGGGAGTCCCAGGGGAGCTGTTTTTT

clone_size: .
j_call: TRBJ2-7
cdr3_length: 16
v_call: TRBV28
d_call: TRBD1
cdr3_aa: CASSGGTGTGSTEQYF
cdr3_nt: TGTGCCAGCAGCGGTGGGACCGGGACAGGCTCTACCGAGCAGTACTTC

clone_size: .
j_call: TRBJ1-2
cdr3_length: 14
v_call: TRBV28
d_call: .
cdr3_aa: CAIFSEQANYGYTF
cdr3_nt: TGTGCCATCTTTTCGGAACAGGCTAACTATGGCTACACCTTC

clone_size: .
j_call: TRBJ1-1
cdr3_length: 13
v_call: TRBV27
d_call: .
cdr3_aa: CASKRGGNTEAFF
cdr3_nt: TGTGCCAGCAAAAGAGGGGGGAACACTGAAGCTTTCTTT

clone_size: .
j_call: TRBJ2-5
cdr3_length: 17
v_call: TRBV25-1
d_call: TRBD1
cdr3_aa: CASSVGTGRGRQETQYF
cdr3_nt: TGTGCCAGCAGTGTCGGGACAGGGCGAGGGCGGCAAGAGACCCAGTACTTC

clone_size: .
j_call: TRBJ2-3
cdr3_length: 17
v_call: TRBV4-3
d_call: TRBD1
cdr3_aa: CASSRRQGPPNTDTQYF
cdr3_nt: TGCGCCAGCAGCCGCAGACAGGGACCCCCTAACACAGATACGCAGTATTTT

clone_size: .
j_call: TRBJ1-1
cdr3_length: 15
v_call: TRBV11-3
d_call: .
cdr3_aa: CASSLMGPMNTEAFF
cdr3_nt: TGTGCCAGCAGCTTAATGGGGCCCATGAACACTGAAGCTTTCTTT

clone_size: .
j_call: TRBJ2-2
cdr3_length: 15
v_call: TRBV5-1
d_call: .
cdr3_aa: CASSLTNANTGELFF
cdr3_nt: TGCGCCAGCAGCCTCACCAACGCGAACACCGGGGAGCTGTTTTTT

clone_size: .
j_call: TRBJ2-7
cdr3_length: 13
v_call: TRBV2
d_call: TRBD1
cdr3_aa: CASNPTGGYEQYF
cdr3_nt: TGTGCCAGCAATCCGACAGGGGGCTACGAGCAGTACTTC

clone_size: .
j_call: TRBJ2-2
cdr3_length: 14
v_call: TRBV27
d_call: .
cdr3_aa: CASRWRRGTGELFF
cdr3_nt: TGTGCCAGCAGGTGGCGGAGGGGAACCGGGGAGCTGTTTTTT

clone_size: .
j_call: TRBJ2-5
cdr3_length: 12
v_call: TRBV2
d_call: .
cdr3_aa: CASRRGLETQYF
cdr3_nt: TGTGCCAGCCGGAGGGGGCTGGAGACCCAGTACTTC

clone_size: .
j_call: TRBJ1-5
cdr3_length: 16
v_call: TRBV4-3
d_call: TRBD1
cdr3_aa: CASSQSRTGHNQPQHF
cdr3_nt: TGCGCCAGCAGCCAGAGCAGGACAGGTCACAATCAGCCCCAGCATTTT

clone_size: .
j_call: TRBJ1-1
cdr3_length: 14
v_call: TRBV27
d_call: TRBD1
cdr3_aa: CASNRQGPNTEAFF
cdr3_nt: TGTGCCAGCAATAGACAGGGCCCGAACACTGAAGCTTTCTTT

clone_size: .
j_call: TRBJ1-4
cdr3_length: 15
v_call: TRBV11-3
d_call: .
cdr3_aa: CASSLGRAPGEKLFF
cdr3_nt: TGTGCCAGCAGCCTGGGGCGTGCACCCGGTGAAAAACTGTTTTTT

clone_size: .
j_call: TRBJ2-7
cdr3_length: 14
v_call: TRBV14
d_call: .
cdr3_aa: CASSQEGMQGEQYF
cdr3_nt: TGTGCCAGCAGCCAAGAAGGGATGCAGGGCGAGCAGTACTTC